The T cell receptor (gamma chain) described here comes from a study of gamma-delta chains in newborns, infants, children. About the study: Microbial exposure reportedly drives polyclonal innate γδ T cell expansion after birth.

V lost 1 base and J lost 4; bases outside the gene matches: 4. CDR3 size: 17 residues. Germline values: CDR1 GITISATS, CDR2 ISYDGTV (reference sequence). TCRdb applied CATT to the reads for clone calling. This sample yields about 900 gamma-chain clones, of which around 70% are seen a single time; roughly 25% belongs to the top ten. This clone was recorded a few times. The rearrangement joins TRGV9 to TRGJP. The J gene was missing in TCRdb and was found by matching the end of the DNA to germline. The sample taken for sequencing was blood. The origin of this receptor is a child who was a newborn, infant or young child, either healthy, febrile or measles-vaccinated (not recorded which). The CDR3 coding sequence is TGTGCCTTGTGGGAGGTTGCACAAGAGTTGGGCAAAAAAATCAAGGTATTT. Translation: CALWEVAQELGKKIKVF.